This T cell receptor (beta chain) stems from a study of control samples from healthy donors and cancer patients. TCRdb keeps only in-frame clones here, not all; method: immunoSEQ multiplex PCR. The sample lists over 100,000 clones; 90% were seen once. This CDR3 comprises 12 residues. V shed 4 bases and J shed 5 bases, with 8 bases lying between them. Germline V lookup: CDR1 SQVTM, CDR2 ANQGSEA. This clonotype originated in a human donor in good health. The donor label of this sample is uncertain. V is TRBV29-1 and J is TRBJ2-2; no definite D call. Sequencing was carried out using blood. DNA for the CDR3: TGCAGCGTTGGTGTACGTACCGGGGAGCTGTTTTTT. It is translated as CSVGVRTGELFF.